The 21 T cell receptor beta chains listed next were all sequenced from one sample in a study of molecular identifiers for immune sequencing clone quantification. TCRdb reanalysed the PCR reads using MiXCR and keeps one entry per CDR3 protein. Of 250,000 to 400,000 distinct CDR3 sequences listed, about a fifth are singletons. Sequences were obtained from naive CD8+ T cells from blood, with Jurkat cell RNA spiked in. Subset of the sample: FACS-sorted CD8+CD4-CCR7+CD45RA+ naive T cells. These receptors were taken from a human donor in good health. Some libraries in this study had Jurkat cell RNA spiked in.

Points on this clonotype: This sequence may be a read error, since a much larger clone differs from it by one base. The chain joins TRBV7-6 to TRBJ1-1; TRBD1 aligns across 9 bases. Germline V gene data show CDR1 as SGHVS and CDR2 as FNYEAQ. With V trimmed by 5 bases and J by 4 bases, 8 bases remained unmatched. The CDR3 consists of 15 residues. The CDR3 reads CASSLTGGAGTEAFF. In nucleotides, the CDR3 is TGTGCCAGCAGCCTAACAGGGGGCGCGGGCACTGAAGCTTTCTTT. The variable domain in full, with the rest retrieved from reference TRBV7-6 and TRBJ1-1, is GAGVSQSPRYKVTKRGQDVALRCDPISGHVSLYWYRQALGQGPEFLTYFNYEAQQDKSGLPNDRFSAERPEGSISTLTIQRTEQRDSAMYRCASSLTGGAGTEAFFGQGTRLTVV.

This clonotype was seen at least ten times. This rearrangement joins TRBV9 to TRBJ1-1, with D possibly TRBD1 on 6 matching bases. Between the trimmed V and J ends, which lost 0 bases and 3 bases, there was a span of 12 bases. The germline V gene encodes CDR1 SGDLS and CDR2 YYNGEE. The CDR3 is 15 residues long. The CDR3 region is CASSVGQQGYTEAFF. The DNA of the CDR3 is TGTGCCAGCAGCGTAGGACAACAGGGCTACACTGAAGCTTTCTTT.

The sample holds many counts of this clonotype. The chain recombines TRBV29-1 with TRBJ1-1; D unresolved. Trimming took 2 bases from V and 4 from J, leaving 11 bases between them. Germline V gene lookup returns CDR1 SQVTM and CDR2 ANQGSEA. This CDR3 comprises 13 residues. In nucleotides, the CDR3 is TGCAGCGTTGAAACATCCTCAGGCACTGAAGCTTTCTTT. Translation gives CSVETSSGTEAFF.

At least ten counts were recorded for this clonotype. The chain combines TRBV2 with TRBJ2-1, with 11 bases aligning to TRBD2. CDR1 is SNHLY and CDR2 is FYNNEI in the germline V gene. V was clipped by 4 bases and J by 7 bases; unmatched bases: 9. CDR3 size: 16 residues. CDR3 coding DNA: TGTGCCAGCAGTGTGGGACTAGCGGCCCCATGGAATGAGCAGTTCTTC. Its protein is CASSVGLAAPWNEQFF.

This clonotype was counted ten times or more. This chain connects TRBV13 to TRBJ2-3, with TRBD2 matching over 8 bases. Germline values: CDR1 PRHDT, CDR2 FYEKMQ (reference sequence). The CDR3 has 14 residues. J lost 7 bases, V lost 1 base, and 4 bases had no gene match. CDR3 loop: CASSLAGGPNTQYF. The CDR3 nucleotides read TGTGCCAGCAGCTTAGCGGGGGGGCCAAATACGCAGTATTTT. The full variable domain, in which reference TRBV13 and TRBJ2-3 provide the parts outside the CDR3, is AAGVIQSPRHLIKEKRETATLKCYPIPRHDTVYWYQQGPGQDPQFLISFYEKMQSDKGSIPDRFSAQQFSDYHSELNMSSLELGDSALYFCASSLAGGPNTQYFGPGTRLTVL.

This clonotype was found a few times. The CDR3 loop reads CASGLSSGYNEQFF. CDR3 nucleotides: TGTGCTAGTGGTTTGTCTAGCGGGTACAATGAGCAGTTCTTC. The J gene is TRBJ2-1, the V gene TRBV12-5; TRBD2 agrees at 8 bases. This CDR3 has 14 amino acids. After removal of 2 bases from V and 4 bases from J, the junction contained 1 base not matched to a gene. Germline V CDR1 and CDR2: LGHNT, FRNRAP.

This clonotype was picked up a small number of times. V usage is TRBV28 and J usage is TRBJ2-7, with TRBD2 matching over 8 bases. This CDR3 region has 12 residues. Germline CDR1 and CDR2: MDHEN and SYDVKM. Trimming cost V 11 bases and J 0 bases; bases outside gene matches: 3. The CDR3 DNA sequence: TGTGCCGTAGCGGGGTCCTCCTACGAGCAGTACTTC. This gives the protein CAVAGSSYEQYF.

On this clonotype: This is likely a read error, given that the CDR3 carries no conserved phenylalanine or tryptophan at its end. The chain employs TRBV27 and TRBJ1-5; D remains ambiguous. The CDR3 sequence is 14 residues long. The V end was cut by 3 bases, the J end by 1 base, with 7 bases between. The germline V gene has CDR1 MNHEY and CDR2 SMNVEV (reference sequence). The CDR3 nucleotides are TGTGCCAGCAGTTTGCTGGGGAGCAATCAGCCCCAGCATCTT. Encoded protein: CASSLLGSNQPQHL.

This clonotype was counted a few times. The chain joins TRBV27 to TRBJ2-3; 9 bases map to TRBD2. Germline CDR1 MNHEY, CDR2 SMNVEV (reference sequence). Unmatched junction bases numbered 19, after V lost 6 bases and J lost 0 bases. CDR3 length: 20 residues. CDR3 protein: CASSPSPWAGGTWSTDTQYF. CDR3 sequence (DNA): TGTGCCAGCAGCCCTTCTCCCTGGGCGGGAGGGACCTGGAGCACAGATACGCAGTATTTT.

On this clonotype itself: One junction end disagrees with the germline gene, perhaps due to a read error. The rearrangement uses TRBV19 and TRBJ1-1; a weak D match, TRBD1 (6 bases). Germline loops: CDR1 LNHDA, CDR2 SQIVND (reference sequence). The CDR3 consists of 15 residues. The CDR3 nucleotides are TGTGCCAGTGGTATTTTTGACAGGATGAACACTGAAGCTTTCTTT. Its protein is CASGIFDRMNTEAFF.

This clonotype was observed many times. The chain joins TRBV12-3 or TRBV12-4 to TRBJ2-3; D call uncertain. The CDR3 runs 12 residues. V gave up 7 bases and J gave up 5 bases, with 10 bases separating them. The CDR3 region is CASNVNGDTQYF. DNA for the CDR3: TGTGCCAGCAACGTAAATGGAGATACGCAGTATTTT.

In regard to this clonotype: This may arise from a read error, as a much more abundant clone is one base away. The chain combines TRBV5-3 with TRBJ2-7, with 9 positions matching TRBD1. TRBV5-3 is reported as an ORF; its role is uncertain. The CDR3 consists of 14 residues. Here the CDR3 DNA reads TGTGCCAGCAGCCCGGACAGGGGACTCTACAAGCAGTACTTC. Translating gives CASSPDRGLYKQYF.

The chain uses TRBV27 and TRBJ1-4, with D unclear. Per germline, CDR1 MNHEY and CDR2 SMNVEV (reference sequence). V lost 6 bases and J lost 4, with 9 bases in between. CDR3 length: 13 residues. DNA for the CDR3: TGTGCCAGCAGCGGACTGGTTAATGAAAAACTGTTTTTT. This sequence encodes CASSGLVNEKLFF.

The chain carries TRBV4-1 and TRBJ1-3, with D uncertain. V lost 7 bases to trimming and J lost 2 bases, with 15 bases between them. Germline V lookup: CDR1 MGHRA, CDR2 YSYEKL. CDR3 size: 15 residues. CDR3 DNA sequence: TGCGCCAGCAAAGAATTGGATCGACCTGGAAACACCATATATTTT. Protein product: CASKELDRPGNTIYF.

This clonotype appeared a few times. The rearrangement uses TRBV20-1 and TRBJ2-7; D possibly uses TRBD1 or TRBD2 (5 bases each). V was trimmed by 6 bases and J by 3 bases, leaving 12 bases between them. This CDR3 comprises 12 residues. Germline lookup yields CDR1 DFQATT and CDR2 SNEGSKA (reference sequence). CDR3 sequence reads: CSAGENYYEQYF. In DNA form, the CDR3 reads TGCAGTGCAGGGGAGAATTACTACGAGCAGTACTTC.

As regards this clonotype: Mismatch with germline at one junction end may stem from a read error. J is TRBJ1-1 and V is TRBV5-1, with D perhaps matching TRBD1 (6 bases). Germline CDR1 SGHRS, CDR2 YFSETQ. The CDR3 covers 14 residues. Here the CDR3 DNA reads TGCGCCAGCAGCGGGGGGGGGCAAGGGTCTGAAGCTCTCTTT. Its protein product is CASSGGGQGSEALF.

About this clonotype itself: A much larger clone differs by one base, so this may be a read error. The chain carries TRBV27 and TRBJ2-3; D not certain. V lost 5 bases and J lost 0, with 12 bases in between. The CDR3 is 15 amino acids. In germline, CDR1 is MNHEY, CDR2 SMNVEV (reference sequence). The DNA of the CDR3 is TGTGCCAGCAGTATGGATGGACGGAGCACAGATACGCAGTATTTT. Translating it yields CASSMDGRSTDTQYF.

This clonotype was recorded many times. The J gene is TRBJ2-7, the V gene TRBV12-3 or TRBV12-4; 8 nucleotides agree with TRBD1. After removal of 5 bases from V and 7 bases from J, the junction contained 22 bases not matched to a gene. The CDR3 totals 18 residues. The CDR3 bases are TGTGCCAGCAGTCACCTCCACGACAGGGGACCTCTAGATGGGGAGCAGTACTTC. Translation gives CASSHLHDRGPLDGEQYF.

The table lists this clonotype with many counts. J is TRBJ2-6 and V is TRBV3-1, with a tentative D call TRBD2 (5 bases). Germline loops: CDR1 LGHDT, CDR2 YNNKEL (reference sequence). Trimming cost V 0 bases and J 2 bases, with 8 bases left between them. The CDR3 consists of 16 residues. In DNA form, the CDR3 reads TGTGCCAGCAGCCAAGAATGGGGAGCTGGGGCCAACGTCCTGACTTTC. Encoded protein: CASSQEWGAGANVLTF.

This clonotype was detected many times. The V and J genes are TRBV10-2 and TRBJ2-1; 13 bases map to TRBD2. Germline CDR1 is WSHSY and CDR2 is SAAADI. The CDR3 consists of 17 residues. The trim removed 7 bases at V and 8 bases at J, leaving 14 bases unmatched. CDR3 protein: CASIPSAGTSGDYEQFF. CDR3 coding DNA: TGCGCCAGCATCCCCTCTGCTGGGACTAGCGGGGATTATGAGCAGTTCTTC.

Concerning this clonotype itself: This could be a read error, since a much larger clone is one nucleotide away. The chain has TRBV5-1 and TRBJ2-7, with 7 bases fitting TRBD1. The CDR3 consists of 13 residues. Germline CDR1 reads SGHRS; CDR2 reads YFSETQ. Here the CDR3 DNA reads TGCGCCAACAGCTTGAAACAGGGGTACGAGCAGTACTTC. This sequence encodes CANSLKQGYEQYF.